This is a list of T cell receptor beta chains from one sample in a study of shared clonotypes between healthy human individuals. Libraries were prepared by immunoSEQ multiplex PCR; TCRdb keeps only in-frame clonotypes and omits some of them. Of about 2.3 million clones in the sample, roughly 90% were seen once. Specimen: naive CD4+ T cells from PBMCs. The receptor set was obtained from a young man in good health. Some clones in this sample may be carry-over from other donors' samples. CDR3s include the opening cysteine and the closing phenylalanine or tryptophan.

j_call v_call cdr3_aa
TRBJ2-7 TRBV27 CASSSGLDEHF
TRBJ1-5 TRBV28 CASSSLNQPQHF
TRBJ1-2 TRBV7-9 CASSLETGVGYGYTF
TRBJ2-5 TRBV4-1 CASSQDRGGGTQETQYF
TRBJ2-2 TRBV6-5 CASSDRGPGELFF
TRBJ2-2 TRBV27 CASSSFVAGELFF
TRBJ1-4 TRBV27 CASSFVREANEKLFF
TRBJ2-1 TRBV7-9 CATRLAGANEQFF
TRBJ2-1 TRBV6-5 CASTTPGGRNEQFF
TRBJ1-1 TRBV6-5 CASTSKTGRYTEAFF
TRBJ2-2 TRBV6-6 CASRWAGSNTGELFF
TRBJ2-3 TRBV28 CASTRYFRASGFTDTQYF
TRBJ2-3 TRBV6-1 CASDPGLAGGDTQYF
TRBJ2-1 TRBV18 CASSGGGGSSYNEQFF
NA TRBV5-6 CASRSSGSSNEQYF
TRBJ2-1 TRBV7-3 CASSTLGGFYNEQFF
TRBJ2-7 TRBV11-2 CASSLGGKGQGGYEQYF
TRBJ2-7 TRBV5-1 CASSLKGAGEQYF
TRBJ2-1 TRBV9 CASSVEIGVYNEQFF
TRBJ2-3 TRBV6-5 CASSNTPPDTQYF